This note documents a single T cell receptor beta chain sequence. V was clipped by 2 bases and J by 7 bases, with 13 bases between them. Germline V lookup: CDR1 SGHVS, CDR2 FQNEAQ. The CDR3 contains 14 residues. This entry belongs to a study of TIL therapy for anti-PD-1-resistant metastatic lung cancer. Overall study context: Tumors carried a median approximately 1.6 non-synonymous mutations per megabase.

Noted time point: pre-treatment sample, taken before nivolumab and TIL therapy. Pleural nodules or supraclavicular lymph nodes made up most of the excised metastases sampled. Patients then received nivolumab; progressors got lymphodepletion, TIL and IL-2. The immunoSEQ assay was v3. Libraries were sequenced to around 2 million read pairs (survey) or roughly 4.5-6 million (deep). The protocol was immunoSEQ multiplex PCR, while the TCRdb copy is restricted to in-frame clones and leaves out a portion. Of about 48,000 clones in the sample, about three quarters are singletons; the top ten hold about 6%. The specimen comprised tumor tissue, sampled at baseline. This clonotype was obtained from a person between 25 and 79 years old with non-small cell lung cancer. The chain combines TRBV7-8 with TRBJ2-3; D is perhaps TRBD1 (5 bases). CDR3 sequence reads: CASSLLPGKNTQYF. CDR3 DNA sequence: TGTGCCAGCAGCTTATTACCAGGGAAAAATACGCAGTATTTT.